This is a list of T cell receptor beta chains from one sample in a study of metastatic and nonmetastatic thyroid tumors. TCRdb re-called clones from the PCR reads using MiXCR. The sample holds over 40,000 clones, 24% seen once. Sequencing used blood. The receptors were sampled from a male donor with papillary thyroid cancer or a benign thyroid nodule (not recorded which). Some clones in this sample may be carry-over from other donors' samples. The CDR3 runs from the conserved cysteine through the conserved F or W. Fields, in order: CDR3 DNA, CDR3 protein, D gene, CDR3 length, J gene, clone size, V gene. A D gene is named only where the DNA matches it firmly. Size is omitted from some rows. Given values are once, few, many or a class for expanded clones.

cdr3_nt: TGTGCCAGTAGTACCAACTACCTCTCCCCAGTCGACACCGGGGAGCTGTTTTTT; cdr3_aa: CASSTNYLSPVDTGELFF; d_call: .; cdr3_length: 18; j_call: TRBJ2-2; clone_size: many; v_call: TRBV19
cdr3_nt: TGTGCCAGCAGCCACCTAGCGGGGTACACCGGGGAGCTGTTTTTT; cdr3_aa: CASSHLAGYTGELFF; d_call: TRBD2; cdr3_length: 15; j_call: TRBJ2-2; clone_size: many; v_call: TRBV3-1
cdr3_nt: TGTGCCAGCAGTTTAGGGCAGACTGCCTACGAGCAGTACTTC; cdr3_aa: CASSLGQTAYEQYF; d_call: .; cdr3_length: 14; j_call: TRBJ2-7; clone_size: .; v_call: TRBV27
cdr3_nt: TGCAGCGTTGAAGAGGGGGGGACAGGGACCTACGAGCAGTACTTC; cdr3_aa: CSVEEGGTGTYEQYF; d_call: TRBD1; cdr3_length: 15; j_call: TRBJ2-7; clone_size: many; v_call: TRBV29-1
cdr3_nt: TGTGCCAGCAAGCCGGGAGGGGGGTCCACCGGAGAGCTGTTTTTT; cdr3_aa: CASKPGGGSTGELFF; d_call: TRBD2; cdr3_length: 15; j_call: TRBJ2-2; clone_size: many; v_call: TRBV6-1
cdr3_nt: TGTGCCACCAGCAGAGATGCGGGAGGGGAGACCCAGTACTTC; cdr3_aa: CATSRDAGGETQYF; d_call: TRBD2; cdr3_length: 14; j_call: TRBJ2-5; clone_size: many; v_call: TRBV15
cdr3_nt: TGTGCCAGCAGCTTACGGAGCTGGGTAGGGAATCAGCCCCAGCATTTT; cdr3_aa: CASSLRSWVGNQPQHF; d_call: .; cdr3_length: 16; j_call: TRBJ1-5; clone_size: many; v_call: TRBV5-6
cdr3_nt: TGTGCCAGCAACCTAGCGGGACAGGGAGACTACGAGCAGTACTTC; cdr3_aa: CASNLAGQGDYEQYF; d_call: .; cdr3_length: 15; j_call: TRBJ2-7; clone_size: .; v_call: TRBV28
cdr3_nt: TGTGCCAGCAGCGTGGAACCTACAGGGGGCTACGAGCAGTACTTC; cdr3_aa: CASSVEPTGGYEQYF; d_call: TRBD1; cdr3_length: 15; j_call: TRBJ2-7; clone_size: .; v_call: TRBV9
cdr3_nt: TGTGCCAGCAGCTCTGGGCCTTGGCGGTCTGGGGCCAACGTCCTGACTTTC; cdr3_aa: CASSSGPWRSGANVLTF; d_call: .; cdr3_length: 17; j_call: TRBJ2-6; clone_size: .; v_call: TRBV11-2
cdr3_nt: TGTGCCAGCTCACCGGTAGCGGGAGGTTCCTACGAGCAGTACTTC; cdr3_aa: CASSPVAGGSYEQYF; d_call: TRBD2; cdr3_length: 15; j_call: TRBJ2-7; clone_size: many; v_call: TRBV18
cdr3_nt: TGTGCCAGCAGCCCAACTAGTGGCTACAATGAGCAGTTCTTC; cdr3_aa: CASSPTSGYNEQFF; d_call: .; cdr3_length: 14; j_call: TRBJ2-1; clone_size: .; v_call: TRBV3-1
cdr3_nt: TGCAGTGCTAGACTAGCGGACAATGAGCAGTTCTTC; cdr3_aa: CSARLADNEQFF; d_call: TRBD2; cdr3_length: 12; j_call: TRBJ2-1; clone_size: many; v_call: TRBV20-1
cdr3_nt: TGCGCCAGCAGGAGGGATACGCAGTATTTT; cdr3_aa: CASRRDTQYF; d_call: .; cdr3_length: 10; j_call: TRBJ2-3; clone_size: .; v_call: TRBV10-1
cdr3_nt: TGTGCCAGCAGCTCCAATATCGACAGGTGGAAGGAGACCCAGTACTTC; cdr3_aa: CASSSNIDRWKETQYF; d_call: .; cdr3_length: 16; j_call: TRBJ2-5; clone_size: many; v_call: TRBV7-8
cdr3_nt: TGCGCCAGCAGCGAGGATAGCACAGATACGCAGTATTTT; cdr3_aa: CASSEDSTDTQYF; d_call: .; cdr3_length: 13; j_call: TRBJ2-3; clone_size: .; v_call: TRBV5-1
cdr3_nt: TGTGCCAGCAGTTTCGGGGGCAATGAGCAGTTCTTC; cdr3_aa: CASSFGGNEQFF; d_call: .; cdr3_length: 12; j_call: TRBJ2-1; clone_size: many; v_call: TRBV12-3/TRBV12-4
cdr3_nt: TGTGCCAGCGGTAAACAGGCTCACAATGAGCAGTTCTTC; cdr3_aa: CASGKQAHNEQFF; d_call: .; cdr3_length: 13; j_call: TRBJ2-1; clone_size: few; v_call: TRBV6-1
cdr3_nt: TGTGCCAGCAGATTCGACCCGTCTAGCGGCAATGAGCAGTTCTTC; cdr3_aa: CASRFDPSSGNEQFF; d_call: TRBD2; cdr3_length: 15; j_call: TRBJ2-1; clone_size: .; v_call: TRBV7-6
cdr3_nt: TGTGCCAGCTCACCAGGGCGGCGAATCGGGATTCTCAATGAGCAGTTCTTC; cdr3_aa: CASSPGRRIGILNEQFF; d_call: .; cdr3_length: 17; j_call: TRBJ2-1; clone_size: .; v_call: TRBV18
cdr3_nt: TGTGCCAGCAGTGAAGTTGGGGGACAGGCGAGCGAGCAGTACTTC; cdr3_aa: CASSEVGGQASEQYF; d_call: TRBD1; cdr3_length: 15; j_call: TRBJ2-7; clone_size: few; v_call: TRBV6-1
cdr3_nt: TGTGCCAGCAGCTTAGAGTACGGGACAGGGGTGACCTATGGCTACACCTTC; cdr3_aa: CASSLEYGTGVTYGYTF; d_call: TRBD1; cdr3_length: 17; j_call: TRBJ1-2; clone_size: .; v_call: TRBV11-2
cdr3_nt: TGCAGTGCTAGAGATCCGCGACAGGGGTTCTACGAGCAGTACTTC; cdr3_aa: CSARDPRQGFYEQYF; d_call: TRBD1; cdr3_length: 15; j_call: TRBJ2-7; clone_size: .; v_call: TRBV20-1
cdr3_nt: TGTGCCAGCAGTGCCTCGACTAGCGGGACCCTCGAGCAGTACTTC; cdr3_aa: CASSASTSGTLEQYF; d_call: TRBD2; cdr3_length: 15; j_call: TRBJ2-7; clone_size: .; v_call: TRBV2
cdr3_nt: TGTGCCAGCAGTTACTCGTTGGGCTATGGCTACACCTTC; cdr3_aa: CASSYSLGYGYTF; d_call: .; cdr3_length: 13; j_call: TRBJ1-2; clone_size: few; v_call: TRBV6-2/TRBV6-3
cdr3_nt: TGTGCCAGCAGTGTGACTAGCGGGGCGTACAATGAGCAGTTCTTC; cdr3_aa: CASSVTSGAYNEQFF; d_call: TRBD2; cdr3_length: 15; j_call: TRBJ2-1; clone_size: .; v_call: TRBV6-1
cdr3_nt: TGTGCCAGCAGCTTAGCTGCGACAGGGATGGGTAAGGAGTACGAGCAGTACTTC; cdr3_aa: CASSLAATGMGKEYEQYF; d_call: TRBD1; cdr3_length: 18; j_call: TRBJ2-7; clone_size: .; v_call: TRBV7-2
cdr3_nt: TGTGCCAGCAGCCGATCTTACACAGGGGTGAACGAAAAACTGTTTTTT; cdr3_aa: CASSRSYTGVNEKLFF; d_call: TRBD1; cdr3_length: 16; j_call: TRBJ1-4; clone_size: many; v_call: TRBV7-9
cdr3_nt: TGTGCCAGCAGTCCTGGACAGGGGGAGGGCGGGGAGCTGTTTTTT; cdr3_aa: CASSPGQGEGGELFF; d_call: TRBD1; cdr3_length: 15; j_call: TRBJ2-2; clone_size: .; v_call: TRBV11-3
cdr3_nt: TGTGCCAGCAGACAGGGTGGGACTAGCAGATGGGAGCATGAGCAGTTCTTC; cdr3_aa: CASRQGGTSRWEHEQFF; d_call: TRBD2; cdr3_length: 17; j_call: TRBJ2-1; clone_size: .; v_call: TRBV16
cdr3_nt: TGCAGCGTTGGGCAGGGGGAACTCGAGCAGTACTTC; cdr3_aa: CSVGQGELEQYF; d_call: TRBD1; cdr3_length: 12; j_call: TRBJ2-7; clone_size: many; v_call: TRBV29-1
cdr3_nt: TGCGCCGGCAGCTTGGCCCCAGCAGTGGGAATTATCTACGAGCAGTACTTC; cdr3_aa: CAGSLAPAVGIIYEQYF; d_call: .; cdr3_length: 17; j_call: TRBJ2-7; clone_size: .; v_call: TRBV5-1
cdr3_nt: TGTGCCAGCAGCTTAGAGAAGGGGCCCGGGCCCTACGAGCAGTACTTC; cdr3_aa: CASSLEKGPGPYEQYF; d_call: .; cdr3_length: 16; j_call: TRBJ2-7; clone_size: .; v_call: TRBV11-3
cdr3_nt: TGTGCCAGCAGTGAAATCGATGGAACCCAGGGCGTTGGCTACACCTTC; cdr3_aa: CASSEIDGTQGVGYTF; d_call: .; cdr3_length: 16; j_call: TRBJ1-2; clone_size: .; v_call: TRBV6-1
cdr3_nt: TGCGCCAGCGCCACCTCACAGGTTTGGACAGATACGCAGTATTTT; cdr3_aa: CASATSQVWTDTQYF; d_call: .; cdr3_length: 15; j_call: TRBJ2-3; clone_size: many; v_call: TRBV10-2
cdr3_nt: TGTGCCAGCAGGTCAGGATACAGGGGAAAGATGGACGAGCAGTACTTC; cdr3_aa: CASRSGYRGKMDEQYF; d_call: TRBD1; cdr3_length: 16; j_call: TRBJ2-7; clone_size: many; v_call: TRBV7-6
cdr3_nt: TGTGCCAGCAGCGTATCCTCCGGGGAGCTGTTTTTT; cdr3_aa: CASSVSSGELFF; d_call: .; cdr3_length: 12; j_call: TRBJ2-2; clone_size: .; v_call: TRBV9
cdr3_nt: TGTGCCAGCAGTATACAGGGAAGTGAGCAGTACTTC; cdr3_aa: CASSIQGSEQYF; d_call: .; cdr3_length: 12; j_call: TRBJ2-7; clone_size: few; v_call: TRBV12-3/TRBV12-4
cdr3_nt: TGTGCCAGCAGTTTAACGAAACAGGGAGAAGGCTACACCTTC; cdr3_aa: CASSLTKQGEGYTF; d_call: .; cdr3_length: 14; j_call: TRBJ1-2; clone_size: few; v_call: TRBV28